This T cell receptor beta chain was obtained from a study of shared clonotypes between healthy human individuals. Looking at the study overall: The donor group consisted of two women and three men, aged 18 to 49. Findings and caveats of the study: Donor scarcity curtailed the genetic and exposure-history diversity represented herein.

Donors, without exception, were Caucasian adults residing in Nashville, Tennessee. CDR3 size: 14 residues. Per germline, CDR1 GTSNPN and CDR2 SVGIG (reference sequence). V was cut by 0 bases and J by 0 bases, with 8 bases left in between. A word on this clone: Its antigen is undetermined. It differs at one base from a far larger clone, so likely a read error. Other nucleotide sequences from this sample produce the same CDR3.

This was a deep-level run. Clones were sequenced by immunoSEQ multiplex PCR, and TCRdb holds only the in-frame ones, with some missing. The profile shows some 450,000 clones, approximately 80% of them singletons. Sequencing was performed on PBMCs. This chain connects TRBV30 to TRBJ1-1, with no clear D. This receptor was identified in a woman in her thirties or forties in good health. Some clones in this sample may be carry-over from other donors' samples. The CDR3: CAWSVTEMNTEAFF. For the CDR3, the DNA is TGTGCCTGGAGTGTAACAGAGATGAACACTGAAGCTTTCTTT.